The 8 T cell receptor beta chains presented below share a single source sample, sequenced in a study of blood T cell repertoires in COVID-19. Using immunoSEQ multiplex PCR, the repertoire was profiled, and TCRdb retains in-frame clones only, with some absent. The repertoire has under 65,000 clones, around four fifths of them found once; the top ten carry under 35%. Sequenced sample: peripheral blood. The receptor set was obtained from a man aged 60-69 years with COVID-19, enrolled during active disease.

This clone was detected a few times. The chain links TRBV5-1 to TRBJ2-3; TRBD2 might be the D (5 bases). Germline V gene lookup returns CDR1 SGHRS and CDR2 YFSETQ. The germline V and J ends were trimmed by 4 bases and 7 bases, with 7 bases remaining between them. The CDR3 runs 11 residues. CDR3 bases: TGCGCCAGCAGCCGGGGAAATACGCAGTATTTT. Translating gives CASSRGNTQYF.

This chain uses TRBV4-1 with TRBJ1-6; 10 bases agree with TRBD1. There are 16 residues in the CDR3. CDR1 and CDR2 (germline): MGHRA, YSYEKL. J was trimmed by 0 bases and V by 4 bases; bases with no gene match: 0. CDR3 nucleotides: TGCGCCAGCAGCCGGGACAGGGGCTCCTATAATTCACCCCTCCACTTT. It is translated as CASSRDRGSYNSPLHF.

V gene TRBV27 combines with J gene TRBJ2-6; TRBD2 matches 8 bases. The germline V gene has CDR1 MNHEY and CDR2 SMNVEV (reference sequence). Germline trimming cut 5 bases from V and 0 bases from J; bases unmatched to any gene: 6. This CDR3 has 17 residues. The CDR3: CASSRRGGSSGANVLTF. The CDR3 DNA follows: TGTGCCAGCAGTCGCCGGGGGGGGAGCTCTGGGGCCAACGTCCTGACTTTC.

In this sample, this clone turned up once. This chain links TRBV13 with TRBJ2-7; 11 nucleotides agree with TRBD2. CDR1 is PRHDT and CDR2 is FYEKMQ in the germline V gene (reference sequence). This CDR3 comprises 15 residues. Trimming took 6 bases from V and 4 from J; bases not matched to a gene: 8. This CDR3 is CASRGIGTSGYEQYF. CDR3 bases: TGTGCCAGCAGGGGAATTGGGACTAGCGGTTACGAGCAGTACTTC.

The V gene is TRBV15, the J gene TRBJ2-3; 8 nucleotides match TRBD1. This CDR3 contains 17 residues. Germline V gene data show CDR1 as LNHNV and CDR2 as YYDKDF (reference sequence). V shed 1 base, J shed 10 bases, and the junction held 16 bases outside the gene matches. The CDR3 here is CATSRARYNDRGMAQYF. The CDR3 DNA reads TGTGCCACCAGCAGAGCCCGATATAACGACAGGGGAATGGCGCAGTATTTT.

The chain recombines TRBV6-5 with TRBJ1-3; D is unresolved. V lost 7 bases, J lost 0 bases, and 13 bases lay in between. The CDR3 is 15 residues long. Germline assignment: CDR1 MNHEY and CDR2 SVGAGI. CDR3: CASKRSSSSGNTIYF. DNA of the CDR3: TGTGCCAGCAAAAGATCCTCGAGCTCTGGAAACACCATATATTTT.

V and J are TRBV11-3 and TRBJ2-7, with 11 bases lining up with TRBD2. Germline values: CDR1 SGHNT, CDR2 YENEEA. V was pared by 5 bases and J by 4 bases, with 4 bases of the junction left unmatched. The CDR3 sequence is 14 residues long. CDR3 coding DNA: TGTGCCAGCAGCCCTACTAGCGGGAGTTACGAGCAGTACTTC. Protein sequence: CASSPTSGSYEQYF.

The chain links TRBV6-4 to TRBJ2-2; 8 nucleotides line up with TRBD1. CDR1 MRHNA and CDR2 SNTAGT come from the germline V gene. V shed 7 bases and J 6 bases; nucleotides not matched to a gene: 13. CDR3 length: 16 residues. The CDR3 bases are TGTGCCAGCACCGCCGGGACAGGTTTTCAGGCCGGGGAGCTGTTTTTT. Encoded protein: CASTAGTGFQAGELFF.